This record concerns one TCR beta chain sequence. The target antigen is unknown. The CDR3 is 16 amino acids. Trimming cost V 0 bases and J 6 bases; bases outside gene matches: 10. Germline CDR1 is GTSNPN and CDR2 is SVGIG (reference sequence). Over several immunoSEQ plates, each subset's genomic DNA was distributed in even portions. In the study's own analysis: ImmunoSEQ only sent back junction sequences with no quality scores, so filtering was done differently. Clones were sequenced by immunoSEQ multiplex PCR, and TCRdb holds only the in-frame ones, with some missing. V, J and clone size derive from that table, while D and trimming were established from the DNA sequence. Of some 1 million clones in the sample, roughly 80% are singletons; the top ten hold around 1.5%. The data belong to a study of shared clonotypes between healthy human individuals. Notes on the study in general: The study drew on few donors, limiting represented genetic and exposure-history diversity. Lower generation probabilities were found for non-shared clonotypes than for those shared by all four donors.

The chain is built from TRBV30 and TRBJ2-3; TRBD1 agrees at 9 bases. Specimen: memory CD4+ T cells sorted from blood. Subset indicated: CD45RA-negative fraction. The receptor comes from a man aged 18 to 30 in good health. CDR3 in DNA: TGTGCCTGGAGTGTACCAGGGGGACAGGGATCGGATACGCAGTATTTT. This codes for CAWSVPGGQGSDTQYF.